A single T cell receptor beta chain is shown here with its context. Its antigen is currently unknown. The data belong to a study of blood T cells in healthy people across ages. Study at large: T cells yielded about one barcoded beta molecule per two cells through template switching.

Every participating donor contributed roughly 9.6 milliliters of peripheral blood through a draw. Study observations and caveats: Donor CMV status was unknown, possibly confounding expanded clonotype changes.

Primers used in a second PCR of roughly 6 to 12 cycles were a sample-barcoded 5' primer and a J-beta primer mix. TCRdb passed the 5' RACE reads through MiXCR, listing each CDR3 protein once. The sample yields fewer than 1,200,000 distinct CDR3 sequences, under 30% seen once. This same sample was also taken into another study, of T cells of mothers and their children.

The clonotype comes from a girl under 10 years old in good health. Sequencing was carried out using blood.

The CDR3 DNA is TGTGCCAGCAGCTTAATTAGCTCTGGGGAGACCCAGTACTTC. Residues: CASSLISSGETQYF. V is TRBV7-2 and J is TRBJ2-5; no reliable D call. The CDR3 loop spans 14 amino acids. The germline gives CDR1 SGHTA, CDR2 FQGNSA. Deletions cut 2 bases from V and 5 bases from J, with 12 bases between.